The 26 T cell receptor beta chains presented below share a single source sample, sequenced in a study of neurological immune-mediated disorders. TCRdb processed the 5' RACE reads anew with MiXCR; each CDR3 protein has one entry. The sample lists tens of thousands of distinct CDR3 sequences, around 25% occurring once. The sequenced material came from PBMCs. The receptors here all came from a woman in her seventies in good health.

The J gene is TRBJ2-3, the V gene TRBV4-2; D gene uncertain. The V and J ends lost 4 bases and 5 bases respectively, with 22 bases between them. The CDR3 spans 17 residues. Germline CDR1 and CDR2: LGHNA and YNFKEQ. The CDR3 protein is CASSREYGQGKKDTQYF. CDR3 nucleotides: TGTGCCAGCAGCCGAGAATACGGGCAAGGGAAGAAAGATACGCAGTATTTT.

This clonotype has at least ten counts. The V and J genes are TRBV20-1 and TRBJ1-5; D is ambiguous. V gave up 1 base and J gave up 0 bases, with 10 bases separating them. CDR1 and CDR2 (germline): DFQATT, SNEGSKA (reference sequence). CDR3 length equals 15 residues. CDR3 DNA: TGCAGTGCTAGAGCGGCAGGTTATAGCAATCAGCCCCAGCATTTT. It is translated as CSARAAGYSNQPQHF.

There are many counts of this clonotype. The rearrangement links TRBV5-1 to TRBJ2-1; 9 bases map to TRBD2. The trim removed 0 bases at V and 2 bases at J, leaving 3 bases unmatched. The CDR3 is made up of 16 amino acids. Germline V gene sequence: CDR1 SGHRS, CDR2 YFSETQ. For the CDR3, the DNA is TGCGCCAGCAGCTTGGTGGCTAGCGGGACCTACAATGAGCAGTTCTTC. Encoded protein: CASSLVASGTYNEQFF.

This clonotype was seen repeatedly, ten times or more. The J gene is TRBJ2-7, the V gene TRBV4-2, with D unclear. CDR1 and CDR2 (germline): LGHNA, YNFKEQ. This CDR3 region has 12 residues. V was cut by 1 base and J by 2 bases, with 3 bases left in between. The CDR3 region is CASSQVPYEQYF. The DNA for the CDR3 is TGTGCCAGCAGCCAAGTCCCCTACGAGCAGTACTTC.

In this sample, this clonotype turned up many times. The chain is built from TRBV5-1 and TRBJ1-4; tentatively, D is TRBD1 (5 bases). Trimming shortened V by 0 bases and J by 3 bases, and 12 bases separated the two germline ends. CDR1 SGHRS and CDR2 YFSETQ come from the germline V gene. The CDR3 is 16 amino acids. The CDR3 protein is CASSLVDTSANEKLFF. The CDR3 DNA sequence: TGCGCCAGCAGCTTGGTGGACACTTCGGCTAATGAAAAACTGTTTTTT.

V gene TRBV11-2 combines with J gene TRBJ2-6; D unclear. The V end was cut by 1 base, the J end by 4 bases, with 8 bases between. The germline V gene encodes CDR1 SGHAT and CDR2 FQNNGV. This CDR3 has 15 amino acids. The CDR3, as DNA: TGTGCCAGCAGCTTAGTCCGGGCCGGGGCCAACGTCCTGACTTTC. Residues: CASSLVRAGANVLTF.

By share, this clonotype counts as medium-sized. The gene calls are TRBV7-2 and TRBJ1-6; D uncertain. This CDR3 is 12 amino acids long. V was pared by 7 bases and J by 6 bases, with 7 bases between. Per the germline V gene, CDR1 is SGHTA and CDR2 is FQGNSA. This CDR3 is CASTLGNSPLHF. The CDR3 nucleotides read TGTGCCAGCACATTGGGTAATTCACCCCTCCACTTT.

Only a few counts were recorded for this clonotype. The chain is built from TRBV20-1 and TRBJ2-2, with 9 bases matching TRBD2. V was clipped by 4 bases and J by 2 bases; unmatched bases: 2. The germline gives CDR1 DFQATT, CDR2 SNEGSKA (reference sequence). The CDR3 totals 14 residues. CDR3 DNA sequence: TGCAGTGCTACGACTAGCGGCAACACCGGGGAGCTGTTTTTT. It codes for CSATTSGNTGELFF.

The rearrangement links TRBV5-5 to TRBJ1-2; D is perhaps TRBD1 (5 bases). Trimming stripped 7 bases from V and 3 bases from J, with 10 bases between. The CDR3 loop spans 12 amino acids. The germline V gene has CDR1 SGHKS and CDR2 YYEKEE (reference sequence). The CDR3 nucleotides read TGTGCCAGCCTCGGGACCCACTATGGCTACACCTTC. Its translation: CASLGTHYGYTF.

In this sample, this clonotype turned up a few times. CDR3 protein: CASSSLQVNREQFF. The CDR3 DNA follows: TGTGCCAGCAGCTCCCTCCAGGTTAATCGGGAGCAGTTCTTC. This chain connects TRBV7-2 to TRBJ2-1; D gene unclear. Germline V gene data show CDR1 as SGHTA and CDR2 as FQGNSA. The CDR3 loop spans 14 amino acids. V dropped 4 bases and J dropped 10 bases, with 17 bases sitting between them.

Many counts were recorded for this clonotype. The genes are TRBV5-1 and TRBJ2-7; maybe TRBD1 (5 bases). The CDR3 contains 13 residues. The germline V and J ends were trimmed by 2 bases and 0 bases, with 6 bases remaining between them. The germline CDR1 and CDR2 sequences are SGHRS and YFSETQ. The DNA of the CDR3 is TGCGCCAGCAGCTTCGACAGCTCCTACGAGCAGTACTTC. It translates to CASSFDSSYEQYF.

This clonotype showed up many times. This chain joins TRBV6-2 or TRBV6-3 and TRBJ1-5; the match to TRBD1 covers 7 bases. Per the germline V gene, CDR1 is MNHEY and CDR2 is SVGEGT. The CDR3 spans 14 residues. V was clipped by 6 bases and J by 6 bases; unmatched bases: 8. This chain's CDR3 is CASSRTGLTQPQHF. The CDR3 DNA is TGTGCCAGCAGCCGGACAGGCTTAACTCAGCCCCAGCATTTT.

The V gene is TRBV2, the J gene TRBJ2-2, with TRBD1 identical over 8 bases. This CDR3 region has 13 residues. In germline, CDR1 is SNHLY, CDR2 FYNNEI. For the CDR3, the DNA is TGTTCTTCCGGACAGGGGAACACCGGGGAGCTGTTTTTT. Its translation: CSSGQGNTGELFF.

This clonotype was recorded at least ten times. The chain combines TRBV15 with TRBJ2-3; 8 bases align to TRBD1. Per the germline V gene, CDR1 is LNHNV and CDR2 is YYDKDF (reference sequence). The CDR3 totals 16 residues. With 3 bases clipped from V and 5 bases from J, the junction kept 10 bases outside the gene matches. The CDR3 DNA is TGTGCCACCAGCAGGGCTGGACAGGGAAGGGGAGATACGCAGTATTTT. Amino acids: CATSRAGQGRGDTQYF. Drawing the rest from reference TRBV15 and TRBJ2-3, the complete variable domain is DAMVIQNPRYQVTQFGKPVTLSCSQTLNHNVMYWYQQKSSQAPKLLFHYYDKDFNNEADTPDNFQSRRPNTSFCFLDIRSPGLGDTAMYLCATSRAGQGRGDTQYFGPGTRLTVL.

This clonotype showed up just a few times. The rearrangement uses TRBV9 and TRBJ2-7; TRBD1 matches at 7 bases. V was pared by 2 bases and J by 2 bases, with 4 bases of the junction left unmatched. The CDR3 has 14 residues. Germline V CDR1 and CDR2: SGDLS, YYNGEE. This CDR3 is CASSVKQGPYEQYF. The CDR3 bases are TGTGCCAGCAGCGTGAAACAGGGGCCCTACGAGCAGTACTTC.

This clonotype has at least ten counts. The chain joins TRBV7-8 to TRBJ2-5; D is unresolved. V was cut by 2 bases and J by 3 bases, with 13 bases left in between. Germline CDR1 SGHVS, CDR2 FQNEAQ. The CDR3 length is 15 residues. The CDR3 DNA reads as TGTGCCAGCAGCTTATCCAGTACTCTTGAAGAGACCCAGTACTTC. It codes for CASSLSSTLEETQYF. Based on the CDR3 plus reference TRBV7-8 and TRBJ2-5, the full variable domain is GAGVSQSPRYKVAKRGQDVALRCDPISGHVSLFWYQQALGQGPEFLTYFQNEAQLDKSGLPSDRFFAERPEGSVSTLKIQRTQQEDSAVYLCASSLSSTLEETQYFGPGTRLLVL.

This clonotype was detected many times. This chain uses TRBV25-1 with TRBJ2-1; 9 bases fit TRBD2. Losses at the gene ends were 7 bases for V and 9 bases for J; bases not matched to a gene: 16. The CDR3 covers 16 residues. Germline V lookup: CDR1 MGHDK, CDR2 SYGVNS. The CDR3 spells CASTGVGSGRGGEQFF. The CDR3 DNA is TGTGCCAGCACCGGGGTGGGTAGCGGGAGAGGGGGTGAGCAGTTCTTC.

Ten or more counts support this clonotype. This chain connects TRBV5-1 to TRBJ1-3; the D is unclear. The CDR3 extends over 14 amino acids. The V and J ends lost 0 bases and 4 bases respectively, with 8 bases between them. The V gene's germline CDR1 is SGHRS and CDR2 YFSETQ. Here the CDR3 reads CASSLGTAGNTIYF. In DNA form, the CDR3 reads TGCGCCAGCAGCTTGGGGACGGCCGGAAACACCATATATTTT.

The CDR3 spells CASSRRGEGGGGNIQYF. The CDR3 DNA reads as TGTGCCAGCAGCAGGAGAGGAGAGGGGGGTGGCGGGAACATTCAGTACTTC. The rearrangement uses TRBV7-2 and TRBJ2-4, with D perhaps TRBD1 or TRBD2 (6 bases each). Germline CDR1 reads SGHTA; CDR2 reads FQGNSA. This CDR3 spans 17 amino acids. Trimming left V 5 bases short and J 7 bases short, with 24 bases between. The whole variable domain, filled in from reference TRBV7-2 and TRBJ2-4, reads GAGVSQSPSNKVTEKGKDVELRCDPISGHTALYWYRQSLGQGLEFLIYFQGNSAPDKSGLPSDRFSAERTGGSVSTLTIQRTQQEDSAVYLCASSRRGEGGGGNIQYFGAGTRLSVL.

This clonotype was counted many times. This sequence joins TRBV5-1 and TRBJ2-2; tentatively, D is TRBD1 (5 bases). V was shortened by 3 bases and J by 7 bases, with 13 bases between the two germline ends. There are 14 residues in the CDR3. Germline CDR1 is SGHRS and CDR2 is YFSETQ. The CDR3 loop is CASSSRGYGGELFF. The CDR3, as DNA: TGCGCCAGCAGCTCTAGGGGATATGGCGGGGAGCTGTTTTTT.

V and J are TRBV6-1 and TRBJ1-5; 9 nucleotides agree with TRBD1. The CDR3 covers 15 residues. The J segment lost 7 bases and the V segment lost 10 bases, leaving 14 bases of the junction unmatched. CDR1 MNHNS and CDR2 SASEGT come from the germline V gene. CDR3 DNA: TGTGCCACCTCGCCGGGACAGGGCCTCAACCAGCCCCAGCATTTT. Translation: CATSPGQGLNQPQHF.

The table lists this clonotype with many counts. The chain recombines TRBV5-1 with TRBJ2-6, with a weak D call TRBD2 (6 bases). Germline V lookup: CDR1 SGHRS, CDR2 YFSETQ. The CDR3 length is 16 residues. V lost 2 bases, J lost 0 bases, and 9 bases lay in between. CDR3 DNA sequence: TGCGCCAGCAGCTTTAGCGGAAGCTCTGGGGCCAACGTCCTGACTTTC. Its translation is CASSFSGSSGANVLTF. The whole variable domain, remainder taken from reference TRBV5-1 and TRBJ2-6, is KAGVTQTPRYLIKTRGQQVTLSCSPISGHRSVSWYQQTPGQGLQFLFEYFSETQRNKGNFPGRFSGRQFSNSRSEMNVSTLELGDSALYLCASSFSGSSGANVLTFGAGSRLTVL.

The J gene is TRBJ2-5, the V gene TRBV18, with 8 positions matching TRBD2. V shed 2 bases and J 4 bases; nucleotides not matched to a gene: 3. Germline V CDR1 and CDR2: KGHSH, LQKENI. The CDR3 covers 14 residues. DNA for the CDR3: TGTGCCAGCTCACCAGTTCTAGCGGGAGAGACCCAGTACTTC. It translates to CASSPVLAGETQYF.

Ten or more counts support this clonotype. V gene TRBV7-2 combines with J gene TRBJ1-4, with D perhaps TRBD1 (5 bases). The CDR3 sequence is 16 residues long. Germline V CDR1 and CDR2: SGHTA, FQGNSA. V gave up 1 base and J gave up 5 bases, with 14 bases separating them. The CDR3 DNA is TGTGCCAGCAGCTTAGGAGGGGTCGGCGTCAATGAAAAACTGTTTTTT. Its translation: CASSLGGVGVNEKLFF.

In this sample, this clonotype turned up many times. This sequence joins TRBV5-1 and TRBJ2-5, with TRBD2 matching over 7 bases. CDR1 and CDR2 (germline): SGHRS, YFSETQ. After removal of 4 bases from V and 4 bases from J, the junction contained 4 bases not matched to a gene. The CDR3 sequence is 13 residues long. CDR3: CASSGGSGETQYF. CDR3 coding DNA: TGCGCCAGCAGCGGCGGGAGCGGAGAGACCCAGTACTTC.

Of note for this clonotype: With a much larger clone just one base away, this may be a read error. The chain uses TRBV9 and TRBJ2-1; tentatively, D is TRBD2 (6 bases). CDR3 length: 14 residues. The germline V gene encodes CDR1 SGDLS and CDR2 YYNGEE. In nucleotides, the CDR3 is TGTGACAGCGGCGGGGCAAGCTCCTACAATGAGCAGTTCTTC. Amino acid sequence: CDSGGASSYNEQFF.